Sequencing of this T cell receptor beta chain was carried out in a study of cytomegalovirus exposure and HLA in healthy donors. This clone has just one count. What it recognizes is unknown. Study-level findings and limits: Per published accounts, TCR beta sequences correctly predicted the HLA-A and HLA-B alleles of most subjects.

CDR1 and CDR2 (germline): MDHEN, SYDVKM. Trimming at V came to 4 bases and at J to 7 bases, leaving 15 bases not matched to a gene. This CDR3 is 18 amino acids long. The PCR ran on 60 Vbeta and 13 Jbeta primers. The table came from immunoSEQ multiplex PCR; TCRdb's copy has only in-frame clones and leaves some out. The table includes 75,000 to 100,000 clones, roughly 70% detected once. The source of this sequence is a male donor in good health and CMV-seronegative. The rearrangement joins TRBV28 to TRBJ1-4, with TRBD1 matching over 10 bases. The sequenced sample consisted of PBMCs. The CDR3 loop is CASSSTPADRGIGEKLFF. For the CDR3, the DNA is TGTGCCAGCAGTTCCACCCCCGCGGACAGGGGGATCGGTGAAAAACTGTTTTTT.